These 9 T cell receptor beta chains share one sample of origin, sequenced in a study of blood T cell repertoires in COVID-19. Only in-frame clones appear in the TCRdb table, and some are missing; sequencing was by immunoSEQ multiplex PCR. This table has approximately 77,000 clones, roughly 89% appearing once. Sequencing used peripheral blood. These receptors all come from a man between 25 and 39 years old with acute or convalescent COVID-19.

The V call is TRBV10-3, the J call TRBJ1-1, with 10 bases lining up with TRBD1. Germline values: CDR1 ENHRY, CDR2 SYGVKD. V gave up 4 bases and J gave up 8 bases; unmatched junction bases: 4. This CDR3 region has 13 residues. CDR3 bases: TGTGCCATCAGTGTACAGGACAGGGGGGAAGCTTTCTTT. It encodes CAISVQDRGEAFF.

The chain couples TRBV30 to TRBJ1-5; D is ambiguous. Germline V gene data show CDR1 as GTSNPN and CDR2 as SVGIG (reference sequence). Trimming stripped 1 base from V and 1 base from J, with 8 bases between. CDR3 length: 14 amino acids. The CDR3, as DNA: TGTGCCTGGAGTGGGAGCGGAAGCAATCAGCCCCAGCATTTT. This codes for CAWSGSGSNQPQHF.

This clone was recorded only once. V usage is TRBV4-2 and J usage is TRBJ2-7; D may be TRBD1 (5 bases). The CDR3 loop spans 16 amino acids. The ends were cut back, 4 bases at V and 7 bases at J, with 23 bases in the middle. Germline V gene data show CDR1 as LGHNA and CDR2 as YNFKEQ. The CDR3 region is CASSPGGSGSLGEQYF. The CDR3 region has the DNA TGTGCCAGCAGCCCAGGTGGATCAGGGTCCCTGGGGGAGCAGTACTTC.

The V call is TRBV2, the J call TRBJ1-6, with D perhaps TRBD1 (6 bases). Per germline, CDR1 SNHLY and CDR2 FYNNEI. Trimming cost V 8 bases and J 0 bases, with 8 bases left between them. This CDR3 comprises 14 residues. Here the CDR3 reads CASVRGSYNSPLHF. The CDR3 DNA follows: TGTGCCAGCGTCAGGGGCTCCTATAATTCACCCCTCCACTTT.

The chain combines TRBV19 with TRBJ1-1, with a tentative D call TRBD1 (5 bases). The CDR3 loop spans 13 amino acids. In germline, CDR1 is LNHDA, CDR2 SQIVND (reference sequence). Trimming stripped 7 bases from V and 5 bases from J, with 14 bases between. In DNA form, the CDR3 reads TGTGCCAGTAAAGGACGATCAGGGACTGAAGCTTTCTTT. Translating it yields CASKGRSGTEAFF.

The chain recombines TRBV5-6 with TRBJ1-3; D remains ambiguous. This CDR3 has 16 amino acids. Trimming pared 2 bases from V and 5 bases from J, leaving 17 bases between. Germline-derived CDR1 and CDR2 are SGHDT and YYEEEE. CDR3 sequence (DNA): TGTGCCAGCAGCTTCTTACTCTCCGGGAGTAGAAACACCATATATTTT. It yields the protein CASSFLLSGSRNTIYF.

The rearrangement links TRBV2 to TRBJ1-2, with TRBD1 matching over 10 bases. The V gene's germline CDR1 is SNHLY and CDR2 FYNNEI. The CDR3 loop spans 13 amino acids. V dropped 6 bases and J dropped 8; count of bases not matched to a gene: 6. The CDR3 loop is CASRDRGLGGYTF. As DNA, the CDR3 is TGTGCCAGCAGGGACAGGGGGTTGGGAGGCTACACCTTC.

This sequence joins TRBV6-2 or TRBV6-3 and TRBJ2-1; 9 bases are a match to TRBD2. This CDR3 is built from 19 residues. From germline, CDR1 is MNHEY and CDR2 SVGEGT. J gave up 1 base and V 0 bases, and 10 bases lay outside the gene matches. CDR3 nucleotides: TGTGCCAGCAGTTACTCTTTGCGGGGGGGCGAGTATTCCTACAATGAGCAGTTCTTC. Protein product: CASSYSLRGGEYSYNEQFF.

The gene calls are TRBV7-9 and TRBJ2-5; 7 bases map to TRBD1. CDR1 is SEHNR, CDR2 FQNEAQ, per germline (reference sequence). Trimming cost V 4 bases and J 2 bases; bases outside gene matches: 4. The length of the CDR3 is 14 residues. The CDR3, as DNA: TGTGCCAGCAGCTCACGACAGGGTCAAGAGACCCAGTACTTC. Translated: CASSSRQGQETQYF. The full variable domain, with the rest looked up from reference TRBV7-9 and TRBJ2-5, is DTGVSQNPRHKITKRGQNVTFRCDPISEHNRLYWYRQTLGQGPEFLTYFQNEAQLEKSRLLSDRFSAERPKGSFSTLEIQRTEQGDSAMYLCASSSRQGQETQYFGPGTRLLVL.